This T cell receptor beta chain was documented in a study of blood T cell repertoires in COVID-19. The wider study: COVID-19 samples, acute and convalescent, were from the United States, Italy and Spain. PBMCs, B-cell-depleted T cells, or T cells were the source of the cDNA or gDNA that made up the material.

CDR1 is SGHTA, CDR2 FQGNSA, per germline. The CDR3 consists of 11 residues. Trimming pared 5 bases from V and 7 bases from J, leaving 3 bases between. This clone has only one observation. Original processing notes: Using reference gene primer amplification, nucleated cell counts were estimated. Measured with immunoSEQ multiplex PCR; TCRdb has only the in-frame clones, and not every one. V and J calls plus clone size are reproduced from that table; the DNA served to infer D and trimming. The table lists tens of thousands of clones, more than 65% of them singletons, with approximately 20% in the top ten.

Sequences were obtained from peripheral blood. The chain joins TRBV7-2 to TRBJ1-6, with unresolved D. The sequence came from a woman aged 45 to 65 with acute or convalescent COVID-19. The CDR3 here is CASSLNSPLHF. CDR3 DNA sequence: TGTGCCAGCAGCCTCAATTCACCCCTCCACTTT.